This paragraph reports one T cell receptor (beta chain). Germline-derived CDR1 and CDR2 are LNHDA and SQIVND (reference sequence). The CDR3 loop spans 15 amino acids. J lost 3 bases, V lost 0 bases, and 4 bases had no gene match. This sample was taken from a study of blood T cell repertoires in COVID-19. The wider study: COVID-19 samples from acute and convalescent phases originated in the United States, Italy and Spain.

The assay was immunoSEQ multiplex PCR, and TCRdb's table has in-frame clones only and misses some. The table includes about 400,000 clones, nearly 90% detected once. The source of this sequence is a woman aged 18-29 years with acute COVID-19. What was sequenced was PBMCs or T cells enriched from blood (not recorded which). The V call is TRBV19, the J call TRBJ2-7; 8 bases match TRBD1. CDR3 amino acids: CASSIETGANYEQYF. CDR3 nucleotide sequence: TGTGCCAGTAGTATAGAGACAGGGGCTAACTACGAGCAGTACTTC. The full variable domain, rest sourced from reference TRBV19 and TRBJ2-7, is DGGITQSPKYLFRKEGQNVTLSCEQNLNHDAMYWYRQDPGQGLRLIYYSQIVNDFQKGDIAEGYSVSREKKESFPLTVTSAQKNPTAFYLCASSIETGANYEQYFGPGTRLTVT.